This TCR beta chain was found in a study of response to subunit inactivated influenza vaccine. Regarding the study as a whole: Few new T cells, the authors suggested, are recruited by each seasonal influenza vaccination.

Germline assignment: CDR1 ENHRY and CDR2 SYGVKD. Trimming left V 5 bases short and J 5 bases short, with 12 bases between. This CDR3 spans 14 amino acids. In TCRdb, the RT-PCR reads were re-called with MiXCR into one record per CDR3 protein. The sample contains over 450,000 distinct CDR3 sequences, approximately 12% of which appear only once. Note on this clonotype: The antigen remains unidentified.

This chain connects TRBV10-3 to TRBJ2-2; D is unclear. This clonotype was obtained from a man aged 45-60 years who received an inactivated influenza vaccine. Here the sequenced sample was PBMCs from blood, taken 40 to 50 days after vaccination. CDR3 residues: CAISSGPFTGELFF. CDR3 in DNA: TGTGCCATCAGTTCCGGGCCCTTTACCGGGGAGCTGTTTTTT.